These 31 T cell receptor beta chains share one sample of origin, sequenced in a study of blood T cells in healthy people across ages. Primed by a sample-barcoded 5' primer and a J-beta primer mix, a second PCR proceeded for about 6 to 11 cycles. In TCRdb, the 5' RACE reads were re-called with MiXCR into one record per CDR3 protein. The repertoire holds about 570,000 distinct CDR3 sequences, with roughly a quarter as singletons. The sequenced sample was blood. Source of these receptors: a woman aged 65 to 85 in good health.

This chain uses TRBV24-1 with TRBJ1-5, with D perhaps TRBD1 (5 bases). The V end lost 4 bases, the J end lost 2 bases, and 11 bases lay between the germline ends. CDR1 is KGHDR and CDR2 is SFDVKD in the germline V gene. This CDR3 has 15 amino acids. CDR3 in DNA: TGTGCCACCAGTGACCCCGGGACGGGCAATCAGCCCCAGCATTTT. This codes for CATSDPGTGNQPQHF.

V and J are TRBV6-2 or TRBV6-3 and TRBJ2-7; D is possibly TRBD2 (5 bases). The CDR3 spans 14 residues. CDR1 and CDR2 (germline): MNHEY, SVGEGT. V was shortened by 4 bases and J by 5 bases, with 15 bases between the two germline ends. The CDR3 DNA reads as TGTGCCAGCAGTTCGACCCGGGTCGGGGACGAGCAGTACTTC. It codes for CASSSTRVGDEQYF.

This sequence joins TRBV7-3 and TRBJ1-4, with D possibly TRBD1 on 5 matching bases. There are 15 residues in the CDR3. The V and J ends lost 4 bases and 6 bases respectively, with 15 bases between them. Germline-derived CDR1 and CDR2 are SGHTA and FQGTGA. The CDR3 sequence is CASSSPGAGHEKLFF. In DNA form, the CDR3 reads TGTGCCAGCAGCTCCCCCGGGGCAGGGCATGAAAAACTGTTTTTT.

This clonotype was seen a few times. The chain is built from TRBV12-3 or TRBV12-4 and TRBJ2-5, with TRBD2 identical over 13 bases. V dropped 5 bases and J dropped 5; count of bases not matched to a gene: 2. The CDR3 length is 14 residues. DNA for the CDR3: TGTGCCAGCAGTGGGACTAGCGGGACGGAGACCCAGTACTTC. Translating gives CASSGTSGTETQYF.

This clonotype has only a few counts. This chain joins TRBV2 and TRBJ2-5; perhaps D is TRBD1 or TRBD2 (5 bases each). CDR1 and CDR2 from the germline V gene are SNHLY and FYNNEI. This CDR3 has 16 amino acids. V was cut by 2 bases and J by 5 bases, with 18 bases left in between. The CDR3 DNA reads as TGTGCCAGCAGTGAACGCCGCTGGGGGTTTCGCGAGACCCAGTACTTC. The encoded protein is CASSERRWGFRETQYF.

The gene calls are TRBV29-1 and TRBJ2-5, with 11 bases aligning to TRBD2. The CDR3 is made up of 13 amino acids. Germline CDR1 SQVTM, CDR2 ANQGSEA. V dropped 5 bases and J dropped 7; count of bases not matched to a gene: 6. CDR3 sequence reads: CSVCVGLAATQYF. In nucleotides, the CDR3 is TGCAGCGTTTGCGTGGGACTAGCGGCGACCCAGTACTTC.

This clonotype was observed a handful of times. CDR3: CSARDSGLAGGLVVDTQYF. CDR3 DNA: TGCAGTGCTAGAGATTCAGGCCTAGCGGGGGGGCTCGTTGTAGATACGCAGTATTTT. The chain employs TRBV20-1 and TRBJ2-3, with 12 bases that match TRBD2. V gave up 0 bases and J gave up 5 bases; unmatched junction bases: 15. Germline V gives CDR1 DFQATT, CDR2 SNEGSKA (reference sequence). The CDR3 has 19 amino acids.

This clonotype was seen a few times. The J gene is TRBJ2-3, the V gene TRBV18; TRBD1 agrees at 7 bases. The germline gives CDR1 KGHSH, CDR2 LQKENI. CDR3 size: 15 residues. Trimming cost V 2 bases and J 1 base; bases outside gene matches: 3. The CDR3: CASSPWQGGTDTQYF. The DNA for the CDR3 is TGTGCCAGCTCACCATGGCAGGGGGGCACAGATACGCAGTATTTT.

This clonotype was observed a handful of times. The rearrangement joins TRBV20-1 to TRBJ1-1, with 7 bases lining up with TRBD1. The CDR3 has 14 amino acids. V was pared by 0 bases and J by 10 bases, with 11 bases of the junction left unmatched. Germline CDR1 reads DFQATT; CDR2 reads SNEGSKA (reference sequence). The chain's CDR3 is CSARDRAGGDGAFF. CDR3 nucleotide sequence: TGCAGTGCTAGAGATCGAGCAGGGGGAGACGGAGCTTTCTTT.

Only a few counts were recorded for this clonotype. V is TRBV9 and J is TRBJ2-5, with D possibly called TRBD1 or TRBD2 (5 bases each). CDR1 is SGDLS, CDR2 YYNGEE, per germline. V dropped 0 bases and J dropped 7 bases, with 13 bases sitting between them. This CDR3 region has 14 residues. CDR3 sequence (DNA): TGTGCCAGCAGCGTAGTGGGGGAACGTGGGACCCAGTACTTC. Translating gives CASSVVGERGTQYF. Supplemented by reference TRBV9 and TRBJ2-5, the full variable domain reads DSGVTQTPKHLITATGQRVTLRCSPRSGDLSVYWYQQSLDQGLQFLIQYYNGEERAKGNILERFSAQQFPDLHSELNLSSLELGDSALYFCASSVVGERGTQYFGPGTRLLVL.

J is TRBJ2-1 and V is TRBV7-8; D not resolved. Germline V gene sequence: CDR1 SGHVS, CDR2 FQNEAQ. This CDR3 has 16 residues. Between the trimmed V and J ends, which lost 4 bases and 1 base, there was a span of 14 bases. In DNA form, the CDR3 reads TGTGCCAGCAGCTCTCCCTCGGGTGGGTCCTACAATGAGCAGTTCTTC. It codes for CASSSPSGGSYNEQFF.

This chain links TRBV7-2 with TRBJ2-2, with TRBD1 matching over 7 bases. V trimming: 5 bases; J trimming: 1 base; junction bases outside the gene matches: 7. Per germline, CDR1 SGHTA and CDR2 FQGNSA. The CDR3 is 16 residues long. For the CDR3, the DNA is TGTGCCAGCAGCGCACGGACAGGCGTGAACACCGGGGAGCTGTTTTTT. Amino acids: CASSARTGVNTGELFF.

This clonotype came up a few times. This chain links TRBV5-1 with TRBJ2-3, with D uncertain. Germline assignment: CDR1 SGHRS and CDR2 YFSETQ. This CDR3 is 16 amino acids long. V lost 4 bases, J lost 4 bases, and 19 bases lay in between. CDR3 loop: CASSRPGRSQADTQYF. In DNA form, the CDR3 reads TGCGCCAGCAGCCGTCCGGGCAGGTCCCAAGCAGATACGCAGTATTTT.

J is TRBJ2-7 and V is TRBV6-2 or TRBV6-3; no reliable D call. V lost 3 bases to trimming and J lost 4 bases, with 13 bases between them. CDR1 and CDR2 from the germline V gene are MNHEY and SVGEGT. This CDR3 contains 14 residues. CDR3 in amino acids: CASSYNSGPYEQYF. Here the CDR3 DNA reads TGTGCCAGCAGTTATAACAGTGGTCCATACGAGCAGTACTTC.

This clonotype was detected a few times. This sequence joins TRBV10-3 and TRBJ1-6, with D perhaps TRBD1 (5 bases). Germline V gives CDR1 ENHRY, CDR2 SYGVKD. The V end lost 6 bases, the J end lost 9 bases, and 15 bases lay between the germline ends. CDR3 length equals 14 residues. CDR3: CAISKDTMGSPLHF. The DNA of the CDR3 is TGTGCCATCAGCAAGGACACCATGGGTTCACCCCTCCACTTT.

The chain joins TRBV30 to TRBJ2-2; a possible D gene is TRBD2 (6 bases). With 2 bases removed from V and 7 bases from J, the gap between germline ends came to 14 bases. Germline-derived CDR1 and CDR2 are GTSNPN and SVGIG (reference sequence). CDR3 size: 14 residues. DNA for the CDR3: TGTGCCTGGAGTCTTAGCGGTGACGGCGGGGAGCTGTTTTTT. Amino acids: CAWSLSGDGGELFF.

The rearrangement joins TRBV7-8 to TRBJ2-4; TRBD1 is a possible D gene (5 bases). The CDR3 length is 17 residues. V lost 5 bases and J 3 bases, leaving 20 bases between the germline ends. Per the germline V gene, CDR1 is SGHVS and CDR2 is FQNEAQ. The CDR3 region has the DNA TGTGCCAGCAGCCTGGATCCCCAGGGATTAGTCAAAAACATTCAGTACTTC. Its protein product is CASSLDPQGLVKNIQYF.

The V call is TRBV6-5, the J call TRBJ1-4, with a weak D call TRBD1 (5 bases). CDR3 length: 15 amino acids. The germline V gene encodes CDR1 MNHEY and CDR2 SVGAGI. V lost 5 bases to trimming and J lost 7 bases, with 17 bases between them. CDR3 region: CASSHQGSGGEKLFF. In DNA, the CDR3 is TGTGCCAGCAGTCATCAGGGATCTGGAGGTGAAAAACTGTTTTTT.

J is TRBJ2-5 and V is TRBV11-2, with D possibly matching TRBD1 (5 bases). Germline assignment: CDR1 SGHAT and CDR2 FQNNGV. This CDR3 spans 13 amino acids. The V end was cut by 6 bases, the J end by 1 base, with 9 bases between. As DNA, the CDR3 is TGTGCCAGCAGATTGACAGCCCAAGAGACCCAGTACTTC. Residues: CASRLTAQETQYF.

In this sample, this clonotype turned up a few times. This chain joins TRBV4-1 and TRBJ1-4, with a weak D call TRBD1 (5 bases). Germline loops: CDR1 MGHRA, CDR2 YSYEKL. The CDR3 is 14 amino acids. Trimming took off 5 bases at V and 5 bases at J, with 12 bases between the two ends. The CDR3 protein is CASSSRTPNEKLFF. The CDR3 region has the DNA TGCGCCAGCAGCAGCCGGACACCCAATGAAAAACTGTTTTTT.

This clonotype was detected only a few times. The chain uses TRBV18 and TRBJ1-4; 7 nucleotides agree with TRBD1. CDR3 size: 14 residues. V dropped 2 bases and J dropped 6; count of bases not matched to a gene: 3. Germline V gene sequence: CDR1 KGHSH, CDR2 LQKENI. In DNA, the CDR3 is TGTGCCAGCTCACCAAAGGGGGCGGATGAAAAACTGTTTTTT. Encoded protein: CASSPKGADEKLFF.

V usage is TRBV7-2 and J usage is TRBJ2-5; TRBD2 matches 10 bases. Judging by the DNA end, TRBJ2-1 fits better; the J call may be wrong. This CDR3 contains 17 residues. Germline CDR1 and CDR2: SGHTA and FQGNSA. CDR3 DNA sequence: TGTGCCAGCAGCCCTTCACGACTAGCGGGCCCCTACAATGAGCAGTTCTTC. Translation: CASSPSRLAGPYNEQFF.

Here the CDR3 reads CASSQGQGSGTGELFF. Written as DNA, the CDR3 is TGCGCCAGCAGCCAAGGACAGGGTTCAGGTACCGGGGAGCTGTTTTTT. J is TRBJ2-2 and V is TRBV4-1, with TRBD1 matching over 7 bases. Looked up from germline, CDR1 is MGHRA and CDR2 is YSYEKL. With V trimmed by 1 base and J by 5 bases, 7 bases remained unmatched. This CDR3 spans 16 amino acids.

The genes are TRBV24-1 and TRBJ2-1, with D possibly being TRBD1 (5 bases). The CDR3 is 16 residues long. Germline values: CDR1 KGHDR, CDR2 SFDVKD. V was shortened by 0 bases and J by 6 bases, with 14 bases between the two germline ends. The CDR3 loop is CATSDLKIAGFNEQFF. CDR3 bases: TGTGCCACCAGTGATTTGAAGATCGCAGGGTTCAATGAGCAGTTCTTC.

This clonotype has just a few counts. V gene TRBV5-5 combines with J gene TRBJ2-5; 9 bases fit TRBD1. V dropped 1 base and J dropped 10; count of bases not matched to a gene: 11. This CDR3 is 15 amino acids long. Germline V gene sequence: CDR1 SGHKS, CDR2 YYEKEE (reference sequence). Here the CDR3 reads CASSLPTGGQVFQYF. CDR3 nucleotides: TGTGCCAGCAGCTTGCCCACAGGGGGCCAGGTATTCCAGTACTTC.

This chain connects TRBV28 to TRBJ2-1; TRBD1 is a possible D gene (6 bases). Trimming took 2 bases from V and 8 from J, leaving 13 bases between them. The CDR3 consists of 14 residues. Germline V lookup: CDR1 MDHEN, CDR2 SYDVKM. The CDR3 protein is CASSLNRGLDEQFF. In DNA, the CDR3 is TGTGCCAGCAGTTTAAATAGGGGGTTAGATGAGCAGTTCTTC.

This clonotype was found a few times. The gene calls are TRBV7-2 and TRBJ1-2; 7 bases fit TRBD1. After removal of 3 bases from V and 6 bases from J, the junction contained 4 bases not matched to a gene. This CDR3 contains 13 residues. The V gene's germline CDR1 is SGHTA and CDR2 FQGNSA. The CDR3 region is CASSFLQGNGYTF. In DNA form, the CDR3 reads TGTGCCAGCAGCTTTCTACAGGGGAATGGCTACACCTTC.

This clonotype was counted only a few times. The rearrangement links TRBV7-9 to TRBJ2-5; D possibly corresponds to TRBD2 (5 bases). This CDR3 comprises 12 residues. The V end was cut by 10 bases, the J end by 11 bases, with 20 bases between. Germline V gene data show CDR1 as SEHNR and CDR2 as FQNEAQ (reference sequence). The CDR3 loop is CATESSSREQYF. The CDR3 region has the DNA TGTGCCACCGAATCAAGTAGTAGGGAGCAGTACTTC.

CDR3 protein: CASSLGPSGGLYEQYF. As DNA, the CDR3 is TGTGCCAGCAGCTTAGGTCCTAGCGGGGGACTCTACGAGCAGTACTTC. The chain links TRBV7-6 to TRBJ2-5; TRBD2 aligns across 10 bases. The assigned J gene may be wrong: the sequence end matches TRBJ2-7 better. The length of the CDR3 is 16 residues. Germline V gene sequence: CDR1 SGHVS, CDR2 FNYEAQ.

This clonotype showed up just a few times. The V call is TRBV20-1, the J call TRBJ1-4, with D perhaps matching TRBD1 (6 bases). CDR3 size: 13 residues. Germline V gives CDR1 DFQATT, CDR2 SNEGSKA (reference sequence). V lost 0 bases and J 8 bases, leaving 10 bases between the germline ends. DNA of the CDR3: TGCAGTGCTAGAGACCCGGACAGAGAAAAACTGTTTTTT. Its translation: CSARDPDREKLFF.

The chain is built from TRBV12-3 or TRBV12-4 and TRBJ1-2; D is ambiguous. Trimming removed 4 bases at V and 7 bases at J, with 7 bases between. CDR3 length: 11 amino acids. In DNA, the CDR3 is TGTGCCAGCAGTTCCGGGTTTGGCTACACCTTC. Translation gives CASSSGFGYTF.